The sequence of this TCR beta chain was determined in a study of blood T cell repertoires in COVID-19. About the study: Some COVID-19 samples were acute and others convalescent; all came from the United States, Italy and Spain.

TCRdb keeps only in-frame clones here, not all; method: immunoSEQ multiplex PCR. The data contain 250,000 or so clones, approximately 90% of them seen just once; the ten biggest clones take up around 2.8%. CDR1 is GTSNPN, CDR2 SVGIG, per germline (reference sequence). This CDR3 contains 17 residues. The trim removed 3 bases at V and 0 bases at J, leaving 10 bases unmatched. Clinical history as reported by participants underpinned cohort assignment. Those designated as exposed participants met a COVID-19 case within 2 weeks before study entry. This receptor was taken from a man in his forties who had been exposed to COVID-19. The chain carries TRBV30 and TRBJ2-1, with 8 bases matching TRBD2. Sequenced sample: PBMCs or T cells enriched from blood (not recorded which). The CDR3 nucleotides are TGTGCCTGGAGGGGGGGGCGACTAGCGAGCTCCTACAATGAGCAGTTCTTC. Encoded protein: CAWRGGRLASSYNEQFF.